The 17 T cell receptor beta chains presented below share a single source sample, sequenced in a study of shared T cell receptors in the human thymus. The method was immunoSEQ multiplex PCR; TCRdb's version includes in-frame clones alone and lacks a portion of them. The sample has just under 550,000 clones; more than 75% are singletons. These data are also associated with another study on human thymus T cells.

The material sequenced was thymocytes. The receptors stem from a boy younger than two with a congenital heart defect.

This clone has a handful of counts. This chain connects TRBV2 to TRBJ1-3; perhaps TRBD1 as D (6 bases). V was cut by 6 bases and J by 6 bases, with 12 bases left in between. In germline, CDR1 is SNHLY, CDR2 FYNNEI. The CDR3 has 13 residues. CDR3 region: CASRTGQTNTIYF. The CDR3 nucleotides are TGTGCCAGCAGGACAGGACAGACAAACACCATATATTTT.

The J gene is TRBJ1-4, the V gene TRBV11-3; D call uncertain. V was pared by 5 bases and J by 2 bases, with 15 bases between. The CDR3 is 16 residues long. Germline lookup yields CDR1 SGHNT and CDR2 YENEEA. CDR3 residues: CASSLRDGGTNEKLFF. CDR3 sequence (DNA): TGTGCCAGCAGCCTGCGGGATGGAGGCACTAATGAAAAACTGTTTTTT.

The chain carries TRBV4-1 and TRBJ1-1; possible D gene TRBD1, 6 bases. Germline values: CDR1 MGHRA, CDR2 YSYEKL. V was pared by 0 bases and J by 8 bases, with 10 bases between. CDR3 length: 13 residues. The CDR3 coding sequence is TGCGCCAGCAGCCAAGATAAGGGGACAGAAGCTTTCTTT. This codes for CASSQDKGTEAFF.

The gene calls are TRBV4-2 and TRBJ2-2; D is possibly TRBD1 (5 bases). Germline V CDR1 and CDR2: LGHNA, YNFKEQ. The CDR3 runs to 11 residues. V gave up 0 bases and J gave up 16 bases, with 9 bases separating them. The CDR3 DNA sequence: TGTGCCAGCAGCCAAGATGGGGCTCAGTTTTTT. Protein product: CASSQDGAQFF.

In this sample, this clone turned up once. The chain carries TRBV18 and TRBJ1-2, with a weak D call TRBD1 (5 bases). Per germline, CDR1 KGHSH and CDR2 LQKENI. Trimming pared 6 bases from V and 5 bases from J, leaving 19 bases between. The CDR3 loop spans 15 amino acids. The CDR3 nucleotides read TGTGCCAGCTCGACCACAAGGTCGGGGGATTATGGCTACACCTTC. It yields the protein CASSTTRSGDYGYTF.

The V call is TRBV7-6, the J call TRBJ2-1; TRBD2 matches 11 bases. This CDR3 contains 20 residues. Germline values: CDR1 SGHVS, CDR2 FNYEAQ. V dropped 0 bases and J dropped 3; count of bases not matched to a gene: 13. CDR3 DNA: TGTGCCAGCAGCTTAGCGGCCACTAGCGGGAGAGTCAGCTTCTACAATGAGCAGTTCTTC. It yields the protein CASSLAATSGRVSFYNEQFF.

Regarding this clone: This specimen includes other DNA sequences encoding the same CDR3. This chain uses TRBV5-5 with TRBJ1-2; 8 positions agree with TRBD1. The CDR3 covers 14 residues. Germline assignment: CDR1 SGHKS and CDR2 YYEKEE (reference sequence). Unmatched junction bases numbered 0, after V lost 0 bases and J lost 2 bases. The CDR3 DNA sequence: TGTGCCAGCAGCTTGGGGGACAGGAACTATGGCTACACCTTC. This encodes CASSLGDRNYGYTF.

The chain combines TRBV15 with TRBJ2-7; 10 nucleotides match TRBD2. The V segment lost 5 bases and the J segment 2 bases; nucleotides outside the gene matches: 6. The CDR3 sequence is 15 residues long. Per germline, CDR1 LNHNV and CDR2 YYDKDF (reference sequence). Here the CDR3 reads CATSPLAGEPYEQYF. CDR3 nucleotide sequence: TGTGCCACCAGCCCCCTAGCGGGAGAGCCCTACGAGCAGTACTTC.

The chain has TRBV5-6 and TRBJ2-7, with 9 bases fitting TRBD2. This CDR3 has 16 residues. Trimming at V came to 0 bases and at J to 7 bases, leaving 11 bases not matched to a gene. Germline V gene data show CDR1 as SGHDT and CDR2 as YYEEEE. The CDR3 region is CASSLGSLAGPPEQYF. CDR3 sequence (DNA): TGTGCCAGCAGCTTGGGGTCTCTAGCGGGGCCCCCGGAGCAGTACTTC.

The chain recombines TRBV28 with TRBJ2-3, with a tentative D call TRBD1 (6 bases). The CDR3 has 16 residues. Germline CDR1 MDHEN, CDR2 SYDVKM. V gave up 5 bases and J gave up 0 bases, with 15 bases separating them. CDR3 coding DNA: TGTGCCAGCAGTCCGTGGGGGCAGACAAGCACAGATACGCAGTATTTT. Protein sequence: CASSPWGQTSTDTQYF.

The gene calls are TRBV11-1 and TRBJ2-7; possible D gene TRBD1, 6 bases. V was trimmed by 6 bases and J by 2 bases, leaving 17 bases between them. Per the germline V gene, CDR1 is SGHAT and CDR2 is FQDESV (reference sequence). The CDR3 runs 15 residues. CDR3 residues: CASRAKGDLTYEQYF. The CDR3 DNA is TGTGCCAGCAGAGCCAAGGGGGACCTAACCTACGAGCAGTACTTC.

The rearrangement links TRBV4-2 to TRBJ2-7, with D possibly TRBD2 on 7 matching bases. The germline V gene encodes CDR1 LGHNA and CDR2 YNFKEQ. The length of the CDR3 is 18 residues. The V gene lost 3 bases and the J gene lost 5 bases, with 26 bases spanning the gap. CDR3 sequence reads: CASSHAKIAGEGNHEQYF. The CDR3 bases are TGTGCCAGCAGCCACGCAAAGATCGCAGGGGAGGGGAACCACGAGCAGTACTTC.

The chain recombines TRBV27 with TRBJ1-2; tentatively, D is TRBD1 (5 bases). CDR1 and CDR2 from the germline V gene are MNHEY and SMNVEV (reference sequence). Trimming removed 1 base at V and 2 bases at J, with 14 bases between. The CDR3 covers 16 residues. The CDR3 sequence is CASSLWGGRSNYGYTF. The CDR3 DNA follows: TGTGCCAGCAGTTTATGGGGGGGACGATCCAACTATGGCTACACCTTC.

This clone was seen a single time. Other DNA sequences from this sample encode an identical CDR3 as well. This chain links TRBV27 with TRBJ2-7; 8 positions agree with TRBD2. The germline V gene encodes CDR1 MNHEY and CDR2 SMNVEV (reference sequence). The V gene end was trimmed by 5 bases and the J gene end by 2 bases; junction bases not matched to a gene: 5. This CDR3 comprises 14 residues. The CDR3 region has the DNA TGTGCCAGCAGTCTCCTAGCGGGCGCCTACGAGCAGTACTTC. Translation: CASSLLAGAYEQYF.

The J gene is TRBJ1-2, the V gene TRBV6-1, with a weak D call TRBD1 (5 bases). The V end lost 3 bases, the J end lost 3 bases, and 8 bases lay between the germline ends. The CDR3 runs 13 residues. The germline CDR1 and CDR2 sequences are MNHNS and SASEGT. The CDR3 protein is CASSDQGYYGYTF. The CDR3 coding sequence is TGTGCCAGCAGTGATCAGGGTTACTATGGCTACACCTTC.

The chain recombines TRBV19 with TRBJ1-1; 7 bases are shared with TRBD1. CDR3 length: 11 residues. Germline CDR1 is LNHDA and CDR2 is SQIVND (reference sequence). The V segment lost 10 bases and the J segment 7 bases; nucleotides outside the gene matches: 6. The CDR3 spells CATDRDDEAFF. In DNA, the CDR3 is TGTGCCACCGACAGGGACGATGAAGCTTTCTTT.

This sequence joins TRBV4-3 and TRBJ2-1, with 7 bases lining up with TRBD2. Germline V gene data show CDR1 as LGHNA and CDR2 as YSLEER. V dropped 4 bases and J dropped 2; count of bases not matched to a gene: 14. This CDR3 region has 18 residues. CDR3: CASSPIRRASGTYNEQFF. The DNA of the CDR3 is TGCGCCAGCAGCCCAATAAGACGGGCTAGCGGCACCTACAATGAGCAGTTCTTC.